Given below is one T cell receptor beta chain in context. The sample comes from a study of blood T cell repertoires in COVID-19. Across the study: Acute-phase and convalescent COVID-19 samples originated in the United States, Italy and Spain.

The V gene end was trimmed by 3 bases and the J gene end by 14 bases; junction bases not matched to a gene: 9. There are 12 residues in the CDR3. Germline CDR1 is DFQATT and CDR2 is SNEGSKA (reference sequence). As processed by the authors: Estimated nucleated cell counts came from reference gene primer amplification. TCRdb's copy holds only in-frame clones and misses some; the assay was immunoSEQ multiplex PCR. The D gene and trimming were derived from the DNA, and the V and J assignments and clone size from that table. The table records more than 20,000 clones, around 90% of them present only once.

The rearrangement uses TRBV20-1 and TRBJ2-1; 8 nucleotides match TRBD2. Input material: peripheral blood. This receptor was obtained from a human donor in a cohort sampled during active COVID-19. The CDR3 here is CSASNGGAKEFF. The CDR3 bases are TGCAGTGCTAGTAACGGGGGGGCTAAGGAGTTCTTC.